This T cell receptor beta chain comes out of a study of T-cell reconstitution after alpha-beta-depleted transplantation in children. General study results and limits: From newly produced T cells came most of the T-cell counts and diversity one year after transplant.

With 0 bases removed from V and 8 bases from J, the gap between germline ends came to 14 bases. This CDR3 region has 15 residues. Germline CDR1 LGHDT, CDR2 YNNKEL (reference sequence). Comment on this clonotype: Its antigen is not identified.

TCRbeta library preparation incorporated unique molecular identifiers. In TCRdb, the PCR reads were re-called with MiXCR into one record per CDR3 protein. This sample has 600,000 to 700,000 distinct CDR3 sequences, with under 15% found just once. This chain uses TRBV3-1 with TRBJ2-1; D uncertain. The receptor comes from a girl aged 2-15 years with congenital amegakaryocytic thrombocytopenia, due to receive a stem cell transplant. The sample here was PBMCs, taken before TCRalphabeta/CD19-depleted stem cell transplant. The CDR3 reads CASSQEGSEPDEQFF. In DNA form, the CDR3 reads TGTGCCAGCAGCCAAGAAGGGTCCGAACCGGATGAGCAGTTCTTC.